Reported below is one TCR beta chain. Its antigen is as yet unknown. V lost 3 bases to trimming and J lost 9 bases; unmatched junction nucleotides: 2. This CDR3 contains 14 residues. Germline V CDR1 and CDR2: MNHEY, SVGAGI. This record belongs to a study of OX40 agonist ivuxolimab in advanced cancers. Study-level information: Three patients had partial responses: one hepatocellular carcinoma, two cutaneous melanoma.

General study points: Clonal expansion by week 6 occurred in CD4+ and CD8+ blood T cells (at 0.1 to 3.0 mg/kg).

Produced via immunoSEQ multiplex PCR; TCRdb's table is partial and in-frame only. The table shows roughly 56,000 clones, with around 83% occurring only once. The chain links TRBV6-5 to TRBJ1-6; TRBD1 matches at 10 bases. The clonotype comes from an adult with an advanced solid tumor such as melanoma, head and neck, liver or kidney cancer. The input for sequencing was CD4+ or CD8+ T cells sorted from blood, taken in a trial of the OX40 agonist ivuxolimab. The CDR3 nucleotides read TGTGCCAGCAGTTATGGGGACAGGGGTTCACCCCTCCACTTT. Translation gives CASSYGDRGSPLHF.